These 4 T cell receptor beta chains originate from one sample sequenced in a study of neurological immune-mediated disorders. TCRdb recomputed calls from the 5' RACE reads with MiXCR, one row per CDR3 protein. This sample yields about 79,000 distinct CDR3 sequences, of which about 14% are seen a single time; 6.5% to 8% belongs to the top ten. Material: PBMCs. The receptors originated from a woman between 50 and 59 years old in good health.

This clonotype has at least ten counts. This chain uses TRBV20-1 with TRBJ1-1; maybe TRBD1 (6 bases). V was cut by 5 bases and J by 8 bases, with 18 bases left in between. Germline V gene data show CDR1 as DFQATT and CDR2 as SNEGSKA (reference sequence). CDR3 length: 13 residues. The CDR3 here is CSAPSYRDPEAFF. In DNA, the CDR3 is TGCAGTGCTCCCAGCTACAGGGACCCCGAAGCTTTCTTT.

This clonotype has a count of ten or more. V usage is TRBV5-1 and J usage is TRBJ2-7, with 13 bases that match TRBD2. The CDR3 has 16 amino acids. Trimming at V came to 0 bases and at J to 4 bases, leaving 4 bases not matched to a gene. The germline gives CDR1 SGHRS, CDR2 YFSETQ. The chain's CDR3 is CASSLGTSGSRYEQYF. The CDR3 DNA follows: TGCGCCAGCAGCTTGGGGACTAGCGGGAGTCGGTACGAGCAGTACTTC.

The chain employs TRBV18 and TRBJ2-1; D ambiguous. The CDR3 covers 11 residues. V gave up 2 bases and J gave up 9 bases, with 5 bases separating them. Germline-derived CDR1 and CDR2 are KGHSH and LQKENI. The CDR3 protein is CASSPDREQFF. CDR3 nucleotide sequence: TGTGCCAGCTCACCAGACCGTGAGCAGTTCTTC.

This clonotype was seen many times. The chain has TRBV5-1 and TRBJ1-2; tentative D call: TRBD1 (6 bases). Germline-derived CDR1 and CDR2 are SGHRS and YFSETQ. The length of the CDR3 is 12 residues. V dropped 1 base and J dropped 8 bases, with 9 bases sitting between them. The CDR3 coding sequence is TGCGCCAGCAGCTTGCGACAGGAGGGCTACACCTTC. It codes for CASSLRQEGYTF.